This record covers a single T cell receptor beta chain. Its antigen is not identified. The source of the sample is a study of CD8+ T cells in alopecia areata. Study as a whole: Tofacitinib was taken orally by treated patients, and the dose was 5 to 10 mg twice daily. Study-wide results and limits: Scalp lesions, especially in alopecia totalis/universalis, had higher clonality than normal scalp.

Collection of lesional scalp punch biopsies and peripheral blood was performed in alopecia areata patients. Germline V gives CDR1 MGHRA, CDR2 YSYEKL. With 0 bases removed from V and 7 bases from J, the gap between germline ends came to 15 bases. The CDR3 runs 16 residues. cDNA serving as the sequencing template came from extracted, reverse transcribed RNA. Clones were read by immunoSEQ multiplex PCR, and TCRdb kept only the in-frame ones, dropping some. The sample yields about 140,000 clones, about three fifths seen once. This sequence joins TRBV4-1 and TRBJ1-4; no clear D gene. This specimen consisted of CD4+ T cells sorted from blood, obtained at week 0. This receptor was taken from a human donor with alopecia areata. The CDR3 nucleotides read TGCGCCAGCAGCCAAGATCTTTGGGTTTCAGGTGAAAAACTGTTTTTT. It yields the protein CASSQDLWVSGEKLFF.